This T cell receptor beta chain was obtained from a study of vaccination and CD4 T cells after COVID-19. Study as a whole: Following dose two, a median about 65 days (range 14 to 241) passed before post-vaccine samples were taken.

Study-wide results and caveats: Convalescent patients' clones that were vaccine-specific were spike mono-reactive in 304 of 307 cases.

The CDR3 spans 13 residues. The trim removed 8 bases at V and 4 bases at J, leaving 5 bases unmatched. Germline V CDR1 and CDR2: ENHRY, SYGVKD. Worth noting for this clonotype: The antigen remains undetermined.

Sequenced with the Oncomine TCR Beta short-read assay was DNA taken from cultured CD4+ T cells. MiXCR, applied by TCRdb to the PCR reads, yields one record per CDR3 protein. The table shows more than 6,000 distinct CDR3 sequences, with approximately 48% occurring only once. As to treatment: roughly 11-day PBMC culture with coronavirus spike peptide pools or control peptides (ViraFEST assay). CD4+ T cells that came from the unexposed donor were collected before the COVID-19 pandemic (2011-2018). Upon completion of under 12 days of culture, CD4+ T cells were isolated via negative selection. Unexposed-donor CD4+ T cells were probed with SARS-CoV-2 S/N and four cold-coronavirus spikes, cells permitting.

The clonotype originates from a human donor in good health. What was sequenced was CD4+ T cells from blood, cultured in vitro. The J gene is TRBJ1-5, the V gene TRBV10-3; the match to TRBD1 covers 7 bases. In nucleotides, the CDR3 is TGTGCCATCTCAGGACAGGTTAATCAGCCCCAGCATTTT. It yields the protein CAISGQVNQPQHF.